Below are 28 T cell receptor beta chains sequenced from a single sample in a study of neurological immune-mediated disorders. TCRdb re-called the 5' RACE reads through MiXCR, storing one row per CDR3 protein. The data contain 28,000 or so distinct CDR3 sequences, over 20% of them singletons. Sequenced: PBMCs. These receptors were taken from a woman aged 55-75 years in good health.

Regarding this clonotype: At one end the junction does not follow the germline gene, possibly because of a read error. The V and J genes are TRBV5-1 and TRBJ2-1; 11 nucleotides agree with TRBD2. Germline loops: CDR1 SGHRS, CDR2 YFSETQ. CDR3 length equals 17 residues. The CDR3 region has the DNA TGCGCCAGCAGCTTGGGGCTACTAGCGGGAGATTACAATGAGCAGTTTTTC. Translated, it gives CASSLGLLAGDYNEQFF.

At least ten counts were recorded for this clonotype. The chain carries TRBV2 and TRBJ2-2; 8 bases line up with TRBD2. There are 16 residues in the CDR3. Trimming took 7 bases from V and 0 from J; bases not matched to a gene: 7. In germline, CDR1 is SNHLY, CDR2 FYNNEI. CDR3: CASIMAGGTNTGELFF. The CDR3 region has the DNA TGTGCCAGCATTATGGCGGGGGGAACGAACACCGGGGAGCTGTTTTTT.

The rearrangement joins TRBV7-6 to TRBJ2-1; a weak D match, TRBD1 (6 bases). The CDR3 extends over 15 amino acids. V lost 1 base and J 4 bases, leaving 11 bases between the germline ends. Germline assignment: CDR1 SGHVS and CDR2 FNYEAQ. DNA of the CDR3: TGTGCCAGCAGCTTAGTACAGGGTACATACAATGAGCAGTTCTTC. It translates to CASSLVQGTYNEQFF.

A word on this clonotype: The junction differs from germline at one of its ends, possibly a read error. The chain combines TRBV15 with TRBJ2-5; no clear D. The CDR3 is made up of 13 amino acids. The germline V gene encodes CDR1 LNHNV and CDR2 YYDKDF (reference sequence). The CDR3 spells CSTSREAGGTQYF. DNA for the CDR3: TGTTCCACCAGCAGAGAGGCCGGTGGGACCCAGTACTTC.

This clonotype appeared many times. The rearrangement links TRBV20-1 to TRBJ2-1; 8 bases align to TRBD2. Germline values: CDR1 DFQATT, CDR2 SNEGSKA (reference sequence). The trim removed 0 bases at V and 3 bases at J, leaving 4 bases unmatched. This CDR3 has 15 amino acids. The DNA of the CDR3 is TGCAGTGCTAGAGATCCCAGCGGGGGCTACAATGAGCAGTTCTTC. It specifies CSARDPSGGYNEQFF.

This clonotype was observed many times. The genes are TRBV12-3 or TRBV12-4 and TRBJ1-1; D unclear. The length of the CDR3 is 13 residues. The V end was cut by 8 bases, the J end by 5 bases, with 15 bases between. CDR3: CASGSSDGTEAFF. CDR3 in DNA: TGTGCCAGCGGCTCCTCGGATGGGACTGAAGCTTTCTTT.

In its sample, this clonotype was seen many times. The CDR3 reads CASSWTGETYEQYF. As DNA, the CDR3 is TGTGCCAGCTCCTGGACCGGAGAGACCTACGAGCAGTACTTC. The chain carries TRBV28 and TRBJ2-7; D gene uncertain. V gave up 8 bases and J gave up 2 bases, with 16 bases separating them. In germline, CDR1 is MDHEN, CDR2 SYDVKM. The CDR3 loop spans 14 amino acids.

This clonotype has a count of ten or more. The chain is built from TRBV5-5 and TRBJ2-1, with a possible D match to TRBD1 (5 bases). Germline V gives CDR1 SGHKS, CDR2 YYEKEE (reference sequence). There are 15 residues in the CDR3. Trimming took off 1 base at V and 6 bases at J, with 14 bases between the two ends. This CDR3 is CASSLMGLDGNEQFF. CDR3 coding DNA: TGTGCCAGCAGCTTGATGGGGCTAGATGGCAATGAGCAGTTCTTC.

This clonotype was counted ten times or more. The rearrangement uses TRBV7-9 and TRBJ2-3, with 13 bases fitting TRBD2. V shed 8 bases, J shed 2 bases, and the junction held 1 base outside the gene matches. The CDR3 consists of 14 residues. Germline V gene data show CDR1 as SEHNR and CDR2 as FQNEAQ (reference sequence). The CDR3 sequence: CASGTSGNTDTQYF. DNA for the CDR3: TGTGCCAGCGGGACTAGCGGGAACACAGATACGCAGTATTTT.

This clonotype appeared a few times. The V and J genes are TRBV29-1 and TRBJ2-7, with TRBD2 as a possible D gene (5 bases). V was shortened by 7 bases and J by 3 bases, with 16 bases between the two germline ends. The CDR3 totals 13 residues. The germline CDR1 and CDR2 sequences are SQVTM and ANQGSEA. The CDR3 nucleotides read TGCAGCGCGGCGGACTCGCCCTTCTACGAGCAGTACTTC. Translated: CSAADSPFYEQYF.

Only a few counts were recorded for this clonotype. The chain joins TRBV7-8 to TRBJ2-1; TRBD1 is a possible D gene (5 bases). The CDR3 consists of 15 residues. Trimming took 7 bases from V and 4 from J, leaving 17 bases between them. Germline CDR1 is SGHVS and CDR2 is FQNEAQ. The CDR3 is CASIPRQGGYNEQFF. CDR3 in DNA: TGTGCCAGCATCCCGAGGCAGGGCGGATACAATGAGCAGTTCTTC.

This clonotype showed up just once. The chain couples TRBV5-1 to TRBJ1-1; D is perhaps TRBD1 (5 bases). The V gene's germline CDR1 is SGHRS and CDR2 YFSETQ. The ends were cut back, 0 bases at V and 5 bases at J, with 11 bases in the middle. The CDR3 extends over 14 amino acids. The CDR3 sequence: CASSLEQAGTEAFF. The CDR3 nucleotides read TGCGCCAGCAGCTTGGAACAGGCGGGGACTGAAGCTTTCTTT.

This clonotype was recorded at least ten times. V and J are TRBV28 and TRBJ1-4; D ambiguous. The germline gives CDR1 MDHEN, CDR2 SYDVKM. The CDR3 is 12 residues long. Trimming left V 5 bases short and J 10 bases short, with 11 bases between. The DNA for the CDR3 is TGTGCCAGCAGTCCCCCCCGGGGAAAACTGTTTTTT. Protein sequence: CASSPPRGKLFF.

The table lists this clonotype with many counts. The V gene is TRBV5-1, the J gene TRBJ1-5, with unresolved D. The V end lost 0 bases, the J end lost 0 bases, and 7 bases lay between the germline ends. The CDR3 has 15 residues. Germline assignment: CDR1 SGHRS and CDR2 YFSETQ. CDR3 nucleotide sequence: TGCGCCAGCAGCTTGGGGACGGCTAGCAATCAGCCCCAGCATTTT. Protein product: CASSLGTASNQPQHF. Full variable domain (rest looked up from reference TRBV5-1 and TRBJ1-5): KAGVTQTPRYLIKTRGQQVTLSCSPISGHRSVSWYQQTPGQGLQFLFEYFSETQRNKGNFPGRFSGRQFSNSRSEMNVSTLELGDSALYLCASSLGTASNQPQHFGDGTRLSIL.

Ten or more counts support this clonotype. The chain couples TRBV6-2 or TRBV6-3 to TRBJ2-7; D ambiguous. Trimming took off 10 bases at V and 3 bases at J, with 22 bases between the two ends. This CDR3 region has 15 residues. In germline, CDR1 is MNHEY, CDR2 SVGEGT. The DNA for the CDR3 is TGTGCCACCATGGGAACGGGCCGAGGTTTCTACGAGCAGTACTTC. Amino acids: CATMGTGRGFYEQYF.

This clonotype was counted ten times or more. This chain joins TRBV25-1 and TRBJ1-1; D gene ambiguous. V lost 1 base and J lost 5, with 14 bases in between. This CDR3 has 15 amino acids. CDR1 MGHDK and CDR2 SYGVNS come from the germline V gene. CDR3 sequence (DNA): TGTGCCAGCAGTGAATGGAACAAACCTGGTACTGAAGCTTTCTTT. Its protein product is CASSEWNKPGTEAFF.

This clonotype came up many times. The chain couples TRBV15 to TRBJ2-2; unclear D gene. Germline-derived CDR1 and CDR2 are LNHNV and YYDKDF (reference sequence). The CDR3 contains 15 residues. V gave up 1 base and J gave up 1 base, with 7 bases separating them. CDR3 nucleotide sequence: TGTGCCACCAGCAGAGCCACAGTGAACACCGGGGAGCTGTTTTTT. This translates into CATSRATVNTGELFF.

The CDR3 nucleotides read TGTGCCAGCTCACCAGGAGGAATAAATCAGCCCCAGCATTTT. This gives the protein CASSPGGINQPQHF. The V gene is TRBV18, the J gene TRBJ1-5; D not resolved. The V end lost 2 bases, the J end lost 4 bases, and 9 bases lay between the germline ends. There are 14 residues in the CDR3. Germline V lookup: CDR1 KGHSH, CDR2 LQKENI.

This clonotype was seen at least ten times. The V call is TRBV2, the J call TRBJ1-5; no clear D gene. CDR3 length: 13 amino acids. Germline CDR1 and CDR2: SNHLY and FYNNEI. Trimming took 1 base from V and 7 from J, leaving 8 bases between them. Here the CDR3 reads CASSEGGHQPQHF. For the CDR3, the DNA is TGTGCCAGCAGTGAAGGCGGGCACCAGCCCCAGCATTTT.

At least ten counts were recorded for this clonotype. V is TRBV20-1 and J is TRBJ1-3; TRBD1 matches 9 bases. This CDR3 is 17 amino acids long. Germline trimming cut 4 bases from V and 0 bases from J; bases unmatched to any gene: 10. Germline CDR1 is DFQATT and CDR2 is SNEGSKA (reference sequence). The CDR3 DNA follows: TGCAGTGCTATAGCCGGGACAGGGAGCTACTCTGGAAACACCATATATTTT. This gives the protein CSAIAGTGSYSGNTIYF.

The CDR3 sequence is CASSSTGGSGANVLTF. DNA of the CDR3: TGTGCCAGTAGTTCAACAGGGGGATCTGGGGCCAACGTCCTGACTTTC. The V call is TRBV19, the J call TRBJ2-6, with 8 nucleotides matching TRBD1. Germline V gene data show CDR1 as LNHDA and CDR2 as SQIVND (reference sequence). The J segment lost 1 base and the V segment lost 5 bases, leaving 4 bases of the junction unmatched. The CDR3 contains 16 residues.

The chain combines TRBV3-1 with TRBJ1-6, with 7 bases that match TRBD1. Germline loops: CDR1 LGHDT, CDR2 YNNKEL (reference sequence). The CDR3 runs to 16 residues. Trimming took 3 bases from V and 4 from J; bases not matched to a gene: 6. The CDR3, as DNA: TGTGCCAGCAGCCAGCGGGACAGAGGATATAATTCACCCCTCCACTTT. It translates to CASSQRDRGYNSPLHF.

This clonotype has a count of ten or more. The chain uses TRBV9 and TRBJ2-4; 7 nucleotides agree with TRBD1. Trimming cost V 3 bases and J 5 bases; bases outside gene matches: 8. The length of the CDR3 is 15 residues. CDR1 SGDLS and CDR2 YYNGEE come from the germline V gene. The CDR3 loop is CASSEGDRTENIQYF. The CDR3 DNA reads as TGTGCCAGCAGCGAGGGGGACAGAACTGAAAACATTCAGTACTTC.

This clonotype was detected ten times or more. This chain joins TRBV6-5 and TRBJ1-2; D uncertain. The V and J ends lost 6 bases and 0 bases respectively, with 14 bases between them. Per germline, CDR1 MNHEY and CDR2 SVGAGI. The CDR3 is 15 residues long. Here the CDR3 reads CASREPRGANYGYTF. The CDR3 nucleotides read TGTGCCAGCAGGGAACCCCGTGGTGCTAACTATGGCTACACCTTC.

The sample holds many counts of this clonotype. J is TRBJ2-3 and V is TRBV5-1; 8 nucleotides align to TRBD1. The V and J ends lost 2 bases and 5 bases, in that order; junction bases with no gene match: 4. CDR1 and CDR2 (germline): SGHRS, YFSETQ. The CDR3 has 14 amino acids. The CDR3 reads CASSFGQGGDTQYF. The CDR3 coding sequence is TGCGCCAGCAGCTTTGGACAGGGCGGAGATACGCAGTATTTT.

This clonotype was counted at least ten times. This chain uses TRBV6-6 with TRBJ2-2; unclear D gene. V shed 7 bases and J shed 5 bases, with 8 bases lying between them. Germline CDR1 MNHNY, CDR2 SVGAGI (reference sequence). This CDR3 has 12 amino acids. CDR3 region: CASTRLTGELFF. The CDR3 DNA reads as TGTGCCAGCACCCGGCTAACCGGGGAGCTGTTTTTT.

This clonotype was found many times. The genes are TRBV7-2 and TRBJ1-5; perhaps TRBD1 as D (5 bases). Germline-derived CDR1 and CDR2 are SGHTA and FQGNSA. This CDR3 spans 15 amino acids. The V end lost 2 bases, the J end lost 3 bases, and 11 bases lay between the germline ends. This CDR3 reads CASSLQGSVNQPQHF. The DNA of the CDR3 is TGTGCCAGCAGCTTACAGGGCTCGGTCAATCAGCCCCAGCATTTT.

The chain recombines TRBV7-2 with TRBJ2-7; D is unresolved. V was pared by 5 bases and J by 4 bases, with 15 bases between. The germline V gene has CDR1 SGHTA and CDR2 FQGNSA. The CDR3 has 14 residues. This chain's CDR3 is CASSPGSLGYEQYF. The CDR3 bases are TGTGCCAGCAGCCCAGGAAGTCTGGGGTACGAGCAGTACTTC.